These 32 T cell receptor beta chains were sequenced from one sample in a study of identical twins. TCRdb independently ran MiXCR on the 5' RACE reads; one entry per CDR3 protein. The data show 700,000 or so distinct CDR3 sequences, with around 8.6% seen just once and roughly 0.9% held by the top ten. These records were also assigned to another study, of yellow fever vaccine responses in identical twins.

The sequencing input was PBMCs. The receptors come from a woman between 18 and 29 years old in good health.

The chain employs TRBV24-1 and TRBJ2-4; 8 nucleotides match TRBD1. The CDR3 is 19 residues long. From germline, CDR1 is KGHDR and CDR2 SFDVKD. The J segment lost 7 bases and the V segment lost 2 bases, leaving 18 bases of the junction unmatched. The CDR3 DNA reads TGTGCCACCAGTGATTCATACACTCAGGGGGCGAATCGGAAGAACATTCAGTACTTC. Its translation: CATSDSYTQGANRKNIQYF.

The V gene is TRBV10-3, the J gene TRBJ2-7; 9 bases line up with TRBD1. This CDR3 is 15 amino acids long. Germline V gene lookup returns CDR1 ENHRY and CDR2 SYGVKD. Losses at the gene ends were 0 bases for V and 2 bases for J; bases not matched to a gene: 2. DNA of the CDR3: TGTGCCATCAGTGAGTCGACAGGGGGGACCTACGAGCAGTACTTC. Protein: CAISESTGGTYEQYF.

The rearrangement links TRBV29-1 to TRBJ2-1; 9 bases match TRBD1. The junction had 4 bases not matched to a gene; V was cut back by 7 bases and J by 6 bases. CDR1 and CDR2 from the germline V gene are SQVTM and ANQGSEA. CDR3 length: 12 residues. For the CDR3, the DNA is TGCAGCGGCTCGGGACAGGGCAATGAGCAGTTCTTC. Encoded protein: CSGSGQGNEQFF.

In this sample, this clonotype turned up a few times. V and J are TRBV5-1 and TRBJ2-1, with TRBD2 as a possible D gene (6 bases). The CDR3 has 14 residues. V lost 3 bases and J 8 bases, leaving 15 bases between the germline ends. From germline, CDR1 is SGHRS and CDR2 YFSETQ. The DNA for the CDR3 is TGCGCCAGCAGCTCTTGGGGAGGACTTGATGAGCAGTTCTTC. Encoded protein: CASSSWGGLDEQFF.

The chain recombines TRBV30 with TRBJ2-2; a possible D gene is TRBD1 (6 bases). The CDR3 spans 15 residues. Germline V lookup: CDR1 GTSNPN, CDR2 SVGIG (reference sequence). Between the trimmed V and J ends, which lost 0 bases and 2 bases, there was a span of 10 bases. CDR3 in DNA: TGTGCCTGGAGTGTAGGGACACCCAACACCGGGGAGCTGTTTTTT. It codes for CAWSVGTPNTGELFF.

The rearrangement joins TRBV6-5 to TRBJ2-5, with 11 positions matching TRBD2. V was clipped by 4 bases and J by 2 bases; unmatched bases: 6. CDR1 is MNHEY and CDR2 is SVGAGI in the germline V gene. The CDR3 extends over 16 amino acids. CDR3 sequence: CASSSKTSGIQETQYF. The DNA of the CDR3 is TGTGCCAGCAGTTCGAAGACTAGCGGGATACAAGAGACCCAGTACTTC.

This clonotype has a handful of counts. CDR3 sequence reads: CASSGKQGIPYEQYF. In DNA, the CDR3 is TGTGCCAGCAGCGGAAAACAGGGGATTCCCTACGAGCAGTACTTC. J is TRBJ2-7 and V is TRBV6-2 or TRBV6-3; TRBD1 agrees at 7 bases. In germline, CDR1 is MNHEY, CDR2 SVGEGT. V lost 6 bases to trimming and J lost 2 bases; unmatched junction nucleotides: 10. CDR3 size: 15 residues.

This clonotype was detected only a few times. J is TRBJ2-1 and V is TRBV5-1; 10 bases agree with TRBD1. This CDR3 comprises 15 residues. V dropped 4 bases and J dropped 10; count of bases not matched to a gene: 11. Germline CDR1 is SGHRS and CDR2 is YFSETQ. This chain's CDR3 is CASSRAETGGAEQFF. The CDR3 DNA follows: TGCGCCAGCAGCCGTGCCGAGACAGGGGGCGCGGAGCAGTTCTTC.

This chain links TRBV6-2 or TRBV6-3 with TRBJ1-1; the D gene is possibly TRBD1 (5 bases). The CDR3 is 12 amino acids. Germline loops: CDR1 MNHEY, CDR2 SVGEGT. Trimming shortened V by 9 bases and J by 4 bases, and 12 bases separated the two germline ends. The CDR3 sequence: CARRRQGTEAFF. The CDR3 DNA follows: TGTGCCAGAAGACGTCAGGGCACTGAAGCTTTCTTT.

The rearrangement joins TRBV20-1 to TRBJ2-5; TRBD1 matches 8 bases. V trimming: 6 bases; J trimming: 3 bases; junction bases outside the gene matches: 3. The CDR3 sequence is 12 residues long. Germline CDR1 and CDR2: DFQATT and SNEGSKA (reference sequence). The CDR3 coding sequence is TGCAGTGCCCGGACAGGGAAAGAGACCCAGTACTTC. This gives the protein CSARTGKETQYF.

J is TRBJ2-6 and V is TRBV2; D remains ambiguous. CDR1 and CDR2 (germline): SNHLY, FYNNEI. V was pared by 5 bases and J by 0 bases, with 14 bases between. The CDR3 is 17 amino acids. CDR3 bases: TGTGCCAGCAGTAATATGCGGACCAGCTCTGGGGCCAACGTCCTGACTTTC. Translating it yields CASSNMRTSSGANVLTF. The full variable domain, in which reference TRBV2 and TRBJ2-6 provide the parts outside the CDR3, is EPEVTQTPSHQVTQMGQEVILRCVPISNHLYFYWYRQILGQKVEFLVSFYNNEISEKSEIFDDQFSVERPDGSNFTLKIRSTKLEDSAMYFCASSNMRTSSGANVLTFGAGSRLTVL.

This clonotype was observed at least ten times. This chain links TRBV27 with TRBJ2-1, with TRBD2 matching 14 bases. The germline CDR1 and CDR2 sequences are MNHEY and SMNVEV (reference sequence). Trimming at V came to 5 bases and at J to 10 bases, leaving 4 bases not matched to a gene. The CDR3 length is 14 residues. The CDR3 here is CASSPGLAGVEQFF. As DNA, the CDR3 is TGTGCCAGCAGTCCGGGACTAGCGGGGGTCGAGCAGTTCTTC.

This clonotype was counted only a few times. The DNA for the CDR3 is TGCAGTGCTAGAGAACTCGGGACCCCGACCGATGAGCAGTTCTTC. This sequence encodes CSARELGTPTDEQFF. The rearrangement joins TRBV20-1 to TRBJ2-1; D assignment may be TRBD1 or TRBD2 (5 bases each). V gave up 0 bases and J gave up 8 bases, with 17 bases separating them. This CDR3 has 15 residues. The germline V gene has CDR1 DFQATT and CDR2 SNEGSKA (reference sequence).

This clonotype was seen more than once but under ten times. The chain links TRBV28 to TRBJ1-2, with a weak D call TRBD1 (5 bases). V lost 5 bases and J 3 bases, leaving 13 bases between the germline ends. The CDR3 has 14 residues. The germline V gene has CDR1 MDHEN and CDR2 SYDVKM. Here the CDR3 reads CASSDTGTYYGYTF. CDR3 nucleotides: TGTGCCAGCAGTGACACAGGAACGTACTATGGCTACACCTTC.

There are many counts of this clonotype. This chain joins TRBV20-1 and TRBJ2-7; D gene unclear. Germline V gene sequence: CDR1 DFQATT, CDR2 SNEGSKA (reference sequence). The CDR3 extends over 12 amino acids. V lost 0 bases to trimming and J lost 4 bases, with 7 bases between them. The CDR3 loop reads CSARDVVYEQYF. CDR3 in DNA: TGCAGTGCTAGAGATGTAGTTTACGAGCAGTACTTC.

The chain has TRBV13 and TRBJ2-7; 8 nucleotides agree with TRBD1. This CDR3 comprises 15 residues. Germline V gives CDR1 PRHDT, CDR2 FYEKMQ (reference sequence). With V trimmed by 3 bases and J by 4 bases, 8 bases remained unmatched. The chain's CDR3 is CASSFTGTGRYEQYF. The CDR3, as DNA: TGTGCCAGCAGCTTCACCGGGACAGGACGGTACGAGCAGTACTTC.

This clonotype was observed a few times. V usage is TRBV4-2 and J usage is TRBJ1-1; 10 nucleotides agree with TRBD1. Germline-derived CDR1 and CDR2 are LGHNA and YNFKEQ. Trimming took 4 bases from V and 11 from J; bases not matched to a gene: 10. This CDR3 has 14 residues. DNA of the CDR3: TGTGCCAGCAGCCTATTCGACAGGGGGCGCGTGGCTTTCTTT. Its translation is CASSLFDRGRVAFF.

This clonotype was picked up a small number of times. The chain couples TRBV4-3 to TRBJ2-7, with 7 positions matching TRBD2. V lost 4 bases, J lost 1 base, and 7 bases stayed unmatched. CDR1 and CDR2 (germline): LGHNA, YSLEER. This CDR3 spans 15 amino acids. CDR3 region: CASSRGGSGSYEQYF. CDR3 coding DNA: TGCGCCAGCAGCCGCGGCGGGAGTGGATCCTACGAGCAGTACTTC.

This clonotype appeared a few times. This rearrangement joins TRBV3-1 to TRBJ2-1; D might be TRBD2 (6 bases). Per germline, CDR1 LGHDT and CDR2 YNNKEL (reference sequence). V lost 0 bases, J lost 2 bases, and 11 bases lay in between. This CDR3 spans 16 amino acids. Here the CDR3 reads CASSQDVAGPYNEQFF. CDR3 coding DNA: TGTGCCAGCAGCCAAGATGTGGCGGGACCCTACAATGAGCAGTTCTTC.

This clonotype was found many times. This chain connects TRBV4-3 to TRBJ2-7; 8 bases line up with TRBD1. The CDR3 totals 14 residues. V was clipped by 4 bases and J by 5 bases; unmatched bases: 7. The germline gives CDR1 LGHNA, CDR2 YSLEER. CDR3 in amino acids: CASSPGQGDNEQYF. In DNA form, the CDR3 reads TGCGCCAGCAGCCCCGGACAGGGAGACAACGAGCAGTACTTC.

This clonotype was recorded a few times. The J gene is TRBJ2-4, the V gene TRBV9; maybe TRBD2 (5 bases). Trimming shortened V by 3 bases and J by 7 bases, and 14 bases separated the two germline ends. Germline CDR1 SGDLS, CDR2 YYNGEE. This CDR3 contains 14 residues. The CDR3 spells CASSATHGGNIQYF. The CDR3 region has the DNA TGTGCCAGCAGCGCTACCCATGGCGGGAACATTCAGTACTTC. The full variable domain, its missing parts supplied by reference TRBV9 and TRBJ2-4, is DSGVTQTPKHLITATGQRVTLRCSPRSGDLSVYWYQQSLDQGLQFLIQYYNGEERAKGNILERFSAQQFPDLHSELNLSSLELGDSALYFCASSATHGGNIQYFGAGTRLSVL.

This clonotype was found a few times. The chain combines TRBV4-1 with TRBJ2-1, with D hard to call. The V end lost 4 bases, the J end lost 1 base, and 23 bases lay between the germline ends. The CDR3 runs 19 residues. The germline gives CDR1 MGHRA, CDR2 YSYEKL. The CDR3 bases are TGCGCCAGCAGCCGAAGTCTCTTTCTATCGGACCGATCCTACAATGAGCAGTTCTTC. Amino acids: CASSRSLFLSDRSYNEQFF.

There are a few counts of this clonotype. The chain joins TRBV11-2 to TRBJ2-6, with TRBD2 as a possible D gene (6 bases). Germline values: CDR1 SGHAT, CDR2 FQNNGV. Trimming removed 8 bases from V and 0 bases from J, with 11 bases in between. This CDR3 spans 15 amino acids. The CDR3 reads CASGTGSSGANVLTF. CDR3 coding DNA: TGTGCCAGCGGGACCGGGAGCTCTGGGGCCAACGTCCTGACTTTC.

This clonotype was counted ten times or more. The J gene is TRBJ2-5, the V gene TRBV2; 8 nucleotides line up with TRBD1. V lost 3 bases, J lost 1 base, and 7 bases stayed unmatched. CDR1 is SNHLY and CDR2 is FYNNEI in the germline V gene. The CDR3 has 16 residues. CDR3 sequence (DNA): TGTGCCAGCAGTGAGTCCCTGACAGGGGTCCAAGAGACCCAGTACTTC. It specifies CASSESLTGVQETQYF.

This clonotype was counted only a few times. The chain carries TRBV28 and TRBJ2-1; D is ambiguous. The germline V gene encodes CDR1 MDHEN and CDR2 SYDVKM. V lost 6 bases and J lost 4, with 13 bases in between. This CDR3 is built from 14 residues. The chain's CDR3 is CASSDPLEYNEQFF. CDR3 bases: TGTGCCAGCAGCGATCCTCTAGAGTACAATGAGCAGTTCTTC.

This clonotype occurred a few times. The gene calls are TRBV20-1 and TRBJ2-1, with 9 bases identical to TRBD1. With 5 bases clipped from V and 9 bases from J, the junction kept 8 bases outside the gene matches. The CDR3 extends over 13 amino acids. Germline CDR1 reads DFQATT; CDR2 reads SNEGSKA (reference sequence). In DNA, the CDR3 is TGCAGTGCTCCTACAGGGGGCATGGGTGAGCAGTTCTTC. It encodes CSAPTGGMGEQFF.

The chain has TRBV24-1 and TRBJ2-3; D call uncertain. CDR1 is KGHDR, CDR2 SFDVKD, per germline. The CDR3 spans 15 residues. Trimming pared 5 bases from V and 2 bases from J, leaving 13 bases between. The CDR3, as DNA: TGTGCCACCAGTGGTTCCCTGTCGGCCACAGATACGCAGTATTTT. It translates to CATSGSLSATDTQYF.

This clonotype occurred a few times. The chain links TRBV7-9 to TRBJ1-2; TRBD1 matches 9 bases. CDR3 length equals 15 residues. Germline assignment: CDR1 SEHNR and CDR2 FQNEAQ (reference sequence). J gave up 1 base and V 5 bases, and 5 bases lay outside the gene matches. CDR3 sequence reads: CASSGGQGINYGYTF. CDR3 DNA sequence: TGTGCCAGCAGCGGAGGACAGGGGATTAACTATGGCTACACCTTC.

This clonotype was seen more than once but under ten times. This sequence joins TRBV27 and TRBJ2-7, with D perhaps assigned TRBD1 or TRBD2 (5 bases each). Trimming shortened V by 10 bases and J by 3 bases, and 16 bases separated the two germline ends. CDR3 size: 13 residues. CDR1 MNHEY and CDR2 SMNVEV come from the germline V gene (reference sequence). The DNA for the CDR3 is TGTGCCACCGGACGGGACGGCAACTACGAGCAGTACTTC. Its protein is CATGRDGNYEQYF.

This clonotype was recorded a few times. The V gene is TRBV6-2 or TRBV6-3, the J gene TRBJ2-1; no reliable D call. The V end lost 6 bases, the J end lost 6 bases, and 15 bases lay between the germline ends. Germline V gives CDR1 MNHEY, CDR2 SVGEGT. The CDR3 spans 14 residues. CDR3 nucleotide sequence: TGTGCCAGCAGCCCAGGACGGCGGCCCAATGAGCAGTTCTTC. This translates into CASSPGRRPNEQFF.

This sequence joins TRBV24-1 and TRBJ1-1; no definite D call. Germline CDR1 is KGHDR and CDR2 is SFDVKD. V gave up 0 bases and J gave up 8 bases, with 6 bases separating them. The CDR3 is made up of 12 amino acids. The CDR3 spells CATSDLAGEAFF. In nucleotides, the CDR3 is TGTGCCACCAGTGATTTGGCGGGGGAAGCTTTCTTT.

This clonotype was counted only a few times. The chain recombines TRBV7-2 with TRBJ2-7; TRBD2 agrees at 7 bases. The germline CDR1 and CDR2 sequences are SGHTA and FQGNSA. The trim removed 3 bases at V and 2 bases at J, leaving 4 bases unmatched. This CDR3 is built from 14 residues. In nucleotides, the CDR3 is TGTGCCAGCAGCTTTGGGGGGGTACCCTACGAGCAGTACTTC. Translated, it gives CASSFGGVPYEQYF.